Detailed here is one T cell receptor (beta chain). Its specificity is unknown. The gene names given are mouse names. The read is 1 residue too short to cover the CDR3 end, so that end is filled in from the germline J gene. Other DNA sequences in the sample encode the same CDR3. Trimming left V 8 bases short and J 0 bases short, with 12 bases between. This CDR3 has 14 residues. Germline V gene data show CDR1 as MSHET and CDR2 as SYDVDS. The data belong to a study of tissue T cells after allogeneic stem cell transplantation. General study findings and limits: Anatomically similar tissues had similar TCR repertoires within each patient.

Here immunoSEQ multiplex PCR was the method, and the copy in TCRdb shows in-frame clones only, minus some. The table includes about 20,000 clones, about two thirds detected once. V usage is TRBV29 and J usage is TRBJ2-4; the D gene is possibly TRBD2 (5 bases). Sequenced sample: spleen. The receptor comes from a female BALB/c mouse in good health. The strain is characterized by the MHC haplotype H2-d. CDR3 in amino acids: CASSDSTSQNTLYF. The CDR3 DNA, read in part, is TGTGCTAGCTCGGACTCGACTAGTCAAAACACCTTGTAC.